One sample yielded the 21 T cell receptor beta chains listed below, sequenced in a study of early T cells in non-severe SARS-CoV-2 infection. One entry per CDR3 protein results from TCRdb running MiXCR on the 5' RACE reads. The data contain roughly 55,000 distinct CDR3 sequences, approximately 10% of them singletons. The sequenced sample was whole blood. These TCRs come from an adult who was a healthcare worker with PCR-confirmed SARS-CoV-2 infection or an uninfected control (not recorded which).

There are a few counts of this clonotype. This rearrangement joins TRBV28 to TRBJ1-1; 8 bases line up with TRBD1. Germline CDR1 reads MDHEN; CDR2 reads SYDVKM. The CDR3 has 14 amino acids. The V segment lost 4 bases and the J segment 1 base; nucleotides outside the gene matches: 2. The CDR3 DNA reads TGTGCCAGCAGTTCAGGGGGCGGGAACACTGAAGCTTTCTTT. It is translated as CASSSGGGNTEAFF.

The V call is TRBV10-3, the J call TRBJ2-3; 10 nucleotides line up with TRBD2. CDR3 length: 18 amino acids. Looked up from germline, CDR1 is ENHRY and CDR2 is SYGVKD. V gave up 4 bases and J gave up 5 bases; unmatched junction bases: 15. In nucleotides, the CDR3 is TGTGCCATCAGTGGTAGCGGGGGGCCCCTCCAGGCCAAAGATACGCAGTATTTT. Its translation is CAISGSGGPLQAKDTQYF.

This rearrangement joins TRBV20-1 to TRBJ2-4; 9 bases map to TRBD2. The J segment lost 1 base and the V segment lost 4 bases, leaving 8 bases of the junction unmatched. Germline V gene data show CDR1 as DFQATT and CDR2 as SNEGSKA (reference sequence). The CDR3 consists of 16 residues. This CDR3 reads CSAIRLAGGAKNIQYF. CDR3 coding DNA: TGCAGTGCTATCCGTTTGGCGGGAGGGGCCAAAAACATTCAGTACTTC.

The V and J genes are TRBV6-2 or TRBV6-3 and TRBJ2-3, with 11 bases matching TRBD1. The CDR3 spans 16 residues. Germline loops: CDR1 MNHEY, CDR2 SVGEGT. The ends lost 6 bases at V and 5 bases at J; junction bases unmatched: 10. The CDR3 region is CASSRLGQGAEDTQYF. The CDR3 region has the DNA TGTGCCAGCAGCCGACTCGGACAGGGGGCAGAAGATACGCAGTATTTT.

This clonotype was seen ten or more times. The gene calls are TRBV2 and TRBJ2-5; 7 bases fit TRBD2. The germline CDR1 and CDR2 sequences are SNHLY and FYNNEI. The CDR3 length is 13 residues. The J segment lost 5 bases and the V segment lost 7 bases, leaving 7 bases of the junction unmatched. The CDR3 DNA is TGTGCCAGCACTGGGCGGGAGACGGAGACCCAGTACTTC. It encodes CASTGRETETQYF.

This clonotype was seen a few times. This chain connects TRBV3-1 to TRBJ2-7, with D uncertain. Germline lookup yields CDR1 LGHDT and CDR2 YNNKEL (reference sequence). V lost 3 bases, J lost 0 bases, and 3 bases lay in between. The CDR3 is 12 residues long. CDR3 DNA: TGTGCCAGCAGCCACCTCTCCTACGAGCAGTACTTC. Its protein product is CASSHLSYEQYF.

This clonotype turned up a few times. The chain couples TRBV2 to TRBJ2-3; D ambiguous. The CDR3 loop spans 11 amino acids. Germline CDR1 and CDR2: SNHLY and FYNNEI. The V end was cut by 3 bases, the J end by 6 bases, with 4 bases between. CDR3 bases: TGTGCCAGCAGTGAGAGGGATACGCAGTATTTT. This translates into CASSERDTQYF.

The sample holds a few counts of this clonotype. CDR3 sequence reads: CASSQKSGGGADTQYF. The CDR3 coding sequence is TGCGCCAGCAGCCAAAAAAGCGGAGGAGGGGCAGATACGCAGTATTTT. This chain connects TRBV4-1 to TRBJ2-3, with a possible D match to TRBD2 (6 bases). The CDR3 extends over 16 amino acids. From germline, CDR1 is MGHRA and CDR2 YSYEKL. V was clipped by 2 bases and J by 4 bases, with 16 bases between them.

This clonotype was recorded at least ten times. The chain recombines TRBV4-2 with TRBJ2-5; TRBD2 matches 8 bases. CDR1 is LGHNA, CDR2 YNFKEQ, per germline. Germline trimming cut 0 bases from V and 2 bases from J; bases unmatched to any gene: 2. The CDR3 spans 15 residues. The CDR3 DNA reads TGTGCCAGCAGCCAAGATCCGGGGGGGCAAGAGACCCAGTACTTC. Translating gives CASSQDPGGQETQYF.

This clonotype was counted between two and nine times. The V and J genes are TRBV20-1 and TRBJ2-7, with 10 bases matching TRBD2. V dropped 4 bases and J dropped 3; count of bases not matched to a gene: 3. Germline loops: CDR1 DFQATT, CDR2 SNEGSKA (reference sequence). The CDR3 loop spans 13 amino acids. This chain's CDR3 is CSATVAGGYEQYF. CDR3 DNA: TGCAGTGCTACTGTAGCGGGGGGCTACGAGCAGTACTTC.

This clonotype was observed many times. The chain carries TRBV12-3 or TRBV12-4 and TRBJ2-7; D is uncertain. CDR3 size: 12 residues. Trimming left V 4 bases short and J 2 bases short, with 6 bases between. The CDR3 nucleotides read TGTGCCAGCAGTTCCTCGACCTACGAGCAGTACTTC. Its translation is CASSSSTYEQYF.

This clonotype has a handful of counts. The rearrangement joins TRBV6-5 to TRBJ1-2; 7 positions match TRBD1. Germline values: CDR1 MNHEY, CDR2 SVGAGI. The CDR3 is 14 amino acids. Losses at the gene ends were 2 bases for V and 5 bases for J; bases not matched to a gene: 5. CDR3 sequence reads: CASSYGTDKYGYTF. In DNA, the CDR3 is TGTGCCAGCAGTTACGGGACAGACAAATATGGCTACACCTTC.

This clonotype was detected a few times. The V gene is TRBV7-2, the J gene TRBJ1-2, with TRBD1 matching 8 bases. The CDR3 is made up of 14 amino acids. Germline V gives CDR1 SGHTA, CDR2 FQGNSA. The V and J ends lost 5 bases and 2 bases, in that order; junction bases with no gene match: 4. CDR3 bases: TGTGCCAGCAGCACGGGACAGGCGAACTATGGCTACACCTTC. Translating it yields CASSTGQANYGYTF.

The chain combines TRBV3-1 with TRBJ2-7; TRBD2 aligns across 7 bases. CDR3 length: 16 residues. Germline trimming cut 1 base from V and 7 bases from J; bases unmatched to any gene: 13. CDR1 and CDR2 (germline): LGHDT, YNNKEL (reference sequence). The CDR3 loop reads CASSQGWASGPIEQYF. The CDR3 DNA reads as TGTGCCAGCAGCCAAGGATGGGCTAGCGGTCCCATAGAGCAGTACTTC.

This clonotype was observed a few times. The chain couples TRBV2 to TRBJ2-7; weak D call: TRBD2 (5 bases). Germline V gene lookup returns CDR1 SNHLY and CDR2 FYNNEI. V was shortened by 4 bases and J by 3 bases, with 10 bases between the two germline ends. This CDR3 region has 13 residues. In DNA, the CDR3 is TGTGCCAGCAGTGCCCGGGGTTTCTACGAGCAGTACTTC. Protein: CASSARGFYEQYF.

This clonotype has just a few counts. The chain has TRBV12-3 or TRBV12-4 and TRBJ2-3; 12 bases are a match to TRBD2. Germline trimming cut 4 bases from V and 4 bases from J; bases unmatched to any gene: 6. This CDR3 is 16 amino acids long. The chain's CDR3 is CASSSRLAGAADTQYF. The CDR3 nucleotides read TGTGCCAGCAGTTCCCGACTAGCGGGAGCAGCAGATACGCAGTATTTT.

This clonotype has a count of ten or more. The J gene is TRBJ2-7, the V gene TRBV20-1; D is unresolved. This CDR3 region has 12 residues. Looked up from germline, CDR1 is DFQATT and CDR2 is SNEGSKA (reference sequence). The V end was cut by 6 bases, the J end by 6 bases, with 15 bases between. This chain's CDR3 is CSAFQIGFEQYF. The CDR3 DNA reads as TGCAGTGCCTTTCAAATAGGGTTCGAGCAGTACTTC.

The sample holds a few counts of this clonotype. The chain joins TRBV6-6 to TRBJ1-4; D remains ambiguous. V shed 8 bases and J shed 0 bases, with 7 bases lying between them. CDR3 size: 13 residues. Germline V gene data show CDR1 as MNHNY and CDR2 as SVGAGI (reference sequence). CDR3 in DNA: TGTGCCAGCGACTCCGCAACTAATGAAAAACTGTTTTTT. Its protein product is CASDSATNEKLFF.

The V and J genes are TRBV30 and TRBJ1-5; D is unresolved. V was trimmed by 0 bases and J by 7 bases, leaving 7 bases between them. CDR1 GTSNPN and CDR2 SVGIG come from the germline V gene (reference sequence). The CDR3 runs to 12 residues. The CDR3 sequence is CAWSVGSQPQHF. As DNA, the CDR3 is TGTGCCTGGAGTGTGGGGAGCCAGCCCCAGCATTTT.

The chain has TRBV18 and TRBJ1-6, with TRBD1 matching over 7 bases. The germline V gene has CDR1 KGHSH and CDR2 LQKENI. The CDR3 is made up of 15 amino acids. V trimming: 2 bases; J trimming: 7 bases; junction bases outside the gene matches: 5. The CDR3 loop reads CASSPGRQGNSPLHF. CDR3 nucleotide sequence: TGTGCCAGCTCACCAGGGAGACAGGGAAATTCACCCCTCCACTTT.

V usage is TRBV20-1 and J usage is TRBJ2-3; possibly TRBD2 for D (5 bases). Trimming removed 6 bases from V and 3 bases from J, with 7 bases in between. There are 11 residues in the CDR3. Per germline, CDR1 DFQATT and CDR2 SNEGSKA (reference sequence). The CDR3 protein is CSAGSTDTQYF. The CDR3 DNA reads as TGCAGTGCAGGGAGTACAGATACGCAGTATTTT.